This is a list of T cell receptor beta chains from one sample in a study of T cell repertoires in cytomegalovirus infection. TCRdb reprocessed the reads via MiXCR and lists one record per CDR3 protein. Of hundreds of thousands of distinct CDR3 sequences in the sample, about two fifths were seen once. No antigen has been identified for these receptors. The sequencing here drew on cultured PBMCs, taken from culture after CMV antigen stimulation. The receptors derive from a human donor in good health (CMV status not recorded). Some clones in this sample may be carry-over from other donors' samples. CDR3s include the opening cysteine and the closing phenylalanine or tryptophan. A D gene is named only where the DNA matches it firmly. Expanded clones are given a class, and other clones once, few, many or no size at all.

V,D,size,J,CDR3,DNA
TRBV7-2,-,-,TRBJ2-5,CASSSPGSQETQYF,TGTGCCAGCAGCTCCCCCGGTAGTCAAGAGACCCAGTACTTC
TRBV6-1,-,-,TRBJ2-3,CASSSNAGTQYF,TGTGCCAGCAGTTCCAATGCGGGGACGCAGTATTTT
TRBV7-2,TRBD1,-,TRBJ1-2,CASSSTPGQGGYGYTF,TGTGCCAGCAGCTCGACACCGGGACAGGGGGGCTATGGCTACACCTTC
TRBV7-2,-,few,TRBJ2-1,CASSPYAVEQFF,TGTGCCAGCAGCCCCTACGCCGTTGAGCAGTTCTTC
TRBV6-5,-,few,TRBJ2-7,CASSQTVGGAGGYEQYF,TGTGCCAGCAGCCAAACAGTCGGGGGGGCAGGGGGATACGAGCAGTACTTC
TRBV11-3,-,-,TRBJ1-1,CASSLVRGAEAFF,TGTGCCAGCAGCTTAGTTCGGGGCGCTGAAGCTTTCTTT
TRBV10-3,-,-,TRBJ1-3,CAISESWSGNTIYF,TGTGCCATCAGTGAGTCTTGGTCCGGAAACACCATATATTTT
TRBV6-5,-,-,TRBJ2-7,CASSYSWGAYEQYF,TGTGCCAGCAGTTACTCATGGGGAGCTTACGAGCAGTACTTC
TRBV25-1,-,-,TRBJ2-5,CASSEFEGGVGGETQYF,TGTGCCAGCAGTGAATTTGAAGGGGGTGTTGGCGGGGAGACCCAGTACTTC
TRBV27,-,-,TRBJ2-7,CASGWQGNYEQYF,TGTGCCAGCGGATGGCAGGGTAACTACGAGCAGTACTTC
TRBV7-6,-,few,TRBJ1-5,CASSLGAGRDQPQHF,TGTGCCAGCAGCTTGGGAGCAGGGAGAGATCAGCCCCAGCATTTT
TRBV19,-,-,TRBJ2-5,CASSIVGGGGSLQETQYF,TGTGCCAGTAGTATAGTAGGGGGCGGCGGGAGTCTACAGGAGACCCAGTACTTC
TRBV7-9,-,once,TRBJ2-7,CASSRDPLLEQYF,TGTGCCAGCAGCAGGGACCCCCTTCTCGAGCAGTACTTC
TRBV6-5,-,-,TRBJ2-2,CASSYGANTGELFF,TGTGCCAGCAGTTACGGAGCGAACACCGGGGAGCTGTTTTTT
TRBV12-3/TRBV12-4,TRBD1,-,TRBJ1-1,CASTSWSRGQAEAFF,TGTGCCAGCACCTCCTGGTCCAGGGGGCAAGCTGAAGCTTTCTTT
TRBV20-1,-,-,TRBJ2-3,CSAGGGPGGRTDTQYF,TGCAGTGCTGGAGGGGGACCGGGGGGTCGCACAGATACGCAGTATTTT
TRBV7-6,TRBD1,-,TRBJ2-5,CASSFGTGAETQYF,TGTGCCAGCAGCTTTGGGACAGGGGCGGAGACCCAGTACTTC
TRBV2,TRBD1,-,TRBJ1-2,CASSDSDRAGYTF,TGTGCCAGCAGTGATTCGGACAGGGCGGGCTACACCTTC
TRBV7-9,-,-,TRBJ2-4,CASSSPLDGGNIQYF,TGTGCCAGCAGCTCCCCCCTTGATGGAGGGAACATTCAGTACTTC
TRBV12-3/TRBV12-4,-,-,TRBJ2-5,CASTTPGSETQYF,TGTGCCAGCACCACCCCGGGGTCCGAGACCCAGTACTTC
TRBV6-5,-,few,TRBJ1-6,CATGRGRNSPLHF,TGTGCCACTGGGAGAGGGAGGAATTCACCCCTCCACTTT
TRBV6-2/TRBV6-3,-,few,TRBJ2-1,CASSLRLAHDEQFF,TGTGCCAGCAGTTTGAGGCTAGCGCACGATGAGCAGTTCTTC
TRBV11-2,-,-,TRBJ2-5,CASCSGGAAVGGETQYF,TGTGCCAGCTGCTCCGGGGGAGCCGCGGTGGGAGGAGAGACCCAGTACTTC
TRBV6-2/TRBV6-3,-,-,TRBJ1-2,CASSGGRHYGYTF,TGTGCCAGCAGCGGAGGTCGGCACTATGGCTACACCTTC
TRBV12-3/TRBV12-4,TRBD2,few,TRBJ2-3,CASSSGTSVADTQYF,TGTGCCAGCAGCTCGGGGACTAGCGTCGCAGATACGCAGTATTTT
TRBV6-1,-,few,TRBJ2-5,CASSPGHPGGQYF,TGTGCCAGCAGCCCCGGACATCCGGGCGGTCAGTACTTC
TRBV20-1,-,-,TRBJ1-1,CSASSREGITEAFF,TGCAGTGCTAGCAGCAGGGAGGGGATCACTGAAGCTTTCTTT
TRBV7-2,TRBD2,many,TRBJ2-7,CASSFSGGAYEQYF,TGTGCCAGCAGCTTTAGCGGGGGGGCCTACGAGCAGTACTTC
TRBV2,-,-,TRBJ2-2,CARSVFGTGELFF,TGTGCCAGGAGTGTATTCGGAACCGGGGAGCTGTTTTTT
TRBV6-1,-,-,TRBJ2-7,CASSEAPGFEQYF,TGTGCCAGCAGTGAAGCGCCGGGGTTCGAGCAGTACTTC
TRBV11-2,TRBD2,-,TRBJ2-3,CASSVTSGARTDTQYF,TGTGCCAGCAGCGTGACTAGCGGGGCTCGCACAGATACGCAGTATTTT
TRBV7-6,TRBD1,few,TRBJ2-6,CASSSTTGTERSVLTF,TGTGCCAGCAGTTCTACGACGGGGACAGAGCGGAGCGTCCTGACTTTC
TRBV6-5,TRBD2,-,TRBJ2-5,CASSPFGSGRAMGETQYF,TGTGCCAGCAGTCCCTTCGGTAGCGGGAGGGCCATGGGTGAGACCCAGTACTTC
TRBV7-2,-,many,TRBJ2-7,CASSASRAYEQYF,TGTGCCAGCAGCGCGTCGAGGGCCTACGAGCAGTACTTC
TRBV27,TRBD2,-,TRBJ2-2,CASSLIPGREDTGELFF,TGTGCCAGCAGCCTCATTCCGGGGAGGGAGGACACCGGGGAGCTGTTTTTT
TRBV12-3/TRBV12-4,-,-,TRBJ2-7,CASSFEAGQEQYF,TGTGCCAGCAGTTTCGAGGCGGGGCAAGAGCAGTACTTC
TRBV12-3/TRBV12-4,-,-,TRBJ2-7,CASSFAPQGPISYEQYF,TGTGCCAGCAGTTTCGCTCCTCAGGGGCCTATCTCCTACGAGCAGTACTTC
TRBV12-3/TRBV12-4,-,-,TRBJ1-3,CASTPRSWDRNTIYF,TGTGCCAGCACCCCGCGGTCGTGGGATCGAAACACCATATATTTT
TRBV6-1,-,-,TRBJ1-5,CASSWKGGGNQPQHF,TGTGCCAGCAGTTGGAAGGGTGGTGGCAATCAGCCCCAGCATTTT
TRBV14,-,-,TRBJ1-1,CASSQVFVRTPVEAFF,TGTGCCAGCAGCCAAGTATTCGTTCGGACCCCGGTTGAAGCTTTCTTT
TRBV6-2/TRBV6-3,TRBD1,-,TRBJ1-1,CASSYRQGAGTEAFF,TGTGCCAGCAGTTATAGACAGGGGGCAGGCACTGAAGCTTTCTTT
TRBV25-1,TRBD2,few,TRBJ2-3,CASSEPLLAGSTDTQYF,TGTGCCAGCAGTGAACCCCTACTAGCGGGCAGCACAGATACGCAGTATTTT
TRBV6-5,-,-,TRBJ1-3,CASIGVPGNTIYF,TGTGCCAGCATTGGGGTCCCTGGAAACACCATATATTTT
TRBV5-6,TRBD1,-,TRBJ1-2,CASSPNPTTGVGYTF,TGTGCCAGCAGCCCGAACCCAACTACAGGGGTCGGCTACACCTTC
TRBV6-5,-,few,TRBJ1-1,CASSYSERTVAFF,TGTGCCAGCAGTTACTCAGAGAGAACGGTAGCTTTCTTT
TRBV12-5,-,-,TRBJ2-4,CASGLVLIPGSGAKNIQYF,TGTGCTAGTGGTTTGGTACTAATCCCGGGATCGGGGGCCAAAAACATTCAGTACTTC
TRBV12-3/TRBV12-4,-,-,TRBJ2-1,CASSIGPMRPFF,TGTGCCAGCAGCATAGGGCCGATGAGGCCGTTCTTC
TRBV2,TRBD1,-,TRBJ1-2,CASSEWDRSYTF,TGTGCCAGCAGTGAGTGGGACAGGAGCTACACCTTC
TRBV2,TRBD2,-,TRBJ2-1,CARGLGNEQFF,TGTGCCAGAGGACTAGGCAATGAGCAGTTCTTC
TRBV7-2,-,many,TRBJ1-1,CASSLSQTNTEAFF,TGTGCCAGCAGCTTATCACAGACGAACACTGAAGCTTTCTTT
TRBV10-3,-,-,TRBJ2-5,CAISESRDETQYF,TGTGCCATCAGCGAGTCCAGGGATGAGACCCAGTACTTC
TRBV6-1,-,few,TRBJ2-7,CASIPRGFYEQYF,TGTGCCAGCATCCCCCGGGGATTCTACGAGCAGTACTTC